The next 4 T cell receptor beta chains were all read from a single sample in a study of cytotoxic CD8 clonotypes in ibrutinib-treated CLL. Generated by immunoSEQ multiplex PCR, the TCRdb table keeps only in-frame clones and is missing some. The sample holds about 140,000 clones, more than 70% seen once. The sample was PBMCs, taken after 36 months of ibrutinib treatment. Receptors originate from a human donor with chronic lymphocytic leukemia.

V usage is TRBV6-1 and J usage is TRBJ2-3; the D is unclear. CDR3 length: 14 residues. CDR1 is MNHNS and CDR2 is SASEGT in the germline V gene. Trimming stripped 3 bases from V and 1 base from J, with 8 bases between. The CDR3 here is CASSDRIRTDTQYF. DNA of the CDR3: TGTGCCAGCAGTGACCGGATACGCACAGATACGCAGTATTTT.

Notes on this clone: The sample contains more than one DNA sequence encoding this CDR3. The chain combines TRBV7-8 with TRBJ2-7, with TRBD1 matching 8 bases. Germline CDR1 reads SGHVS; CDR2 reads FQNEAQ. Losses at the gene ends were 4 bases for V and 2 bases for J; bases not matched to a gene: 4. The CDR3 consists of 14 residues. In DNA, the CDR3 is TGTGCCAGCAGCTCCGGGACAGGACCCTACGAGCAGTACTTC. Protein: CASSSGTGPYEQYF.

The chain recombines TRBV5-6 with TRBJ2-2; 9 bases are a match to TRBD1. Trimming took 0 bases from V and 5 from J; bases not matched to a gene: 5. The CDR3 consists of 16 residues. CDR1 and CDR2 from the germline V gene are SGHDT and YYEEEE. In DNA form, the CDR3 reads TGTGCCAGCAGCTTGGAAGGGACAGGGAGAACCGGGGAGCTGTTTTTT. This translates into CASSLEGTGRTGELFF.

This chain uses TRBV9 with TRBJ2-3, with D perhaps being TRBD1 or TRBD2 (5 bases each). Trimming cost V 4 bases and J 3 bases, with 12 bases left between them. The CDR3 sequence is 14 residues long. The V gene's germline CDR1 is SGDLS and CDR2 YYNGEE. For the CDR3, the DNA is TGTGCCAGCAGCCTTGGGACGGTAACAGATACGCAGTATTTT. Translation: CASSLGTVTDTQYF.